This T cell receptor (beta chain) emerged from a study of radiation and T cells in renal cell carcinoma. Whole-study findings and limits: Baseline intratumoral clonotype presence is unknown without pretreatment biopsies.

This sample's time point: blood 4 weeks post-SBRT, at nephrectomy. Described treatment: 15 Gy SBRT to primary tumor, nephrectomy 4 weeks later. Nephrectomy followed 15 Gy stereotactic body radiation by 4 weeks. Assay used: immunoSEQ multiplex PCR; TCRdb lists only in-frame clones, some missing. The sample lists approximately 150,000 clones, approximately 86% occurring once. Germline CDR1 is MNHNS and CDR2 is SASEGT. The CDR3 is 14 amino acids. The junction had 6 bases not matched to a gene; V was cut back by 7 bases and J by 3 bases. Comments on this clone: Antigen unknown.

This material consisted of blood, taken from a patient whose treatment included radiotherapy and nephrectomy. The chain carries TRBV6-1 and TRBJ2-7, with 10 bases matching TRBD1. The sequence derives from a woman aged 50 to 65 with renal cell carcinoma. Written as DNA, the CDR3 is TGTGCCAGCACTTACGGACAGGGGGTCTACGAGCAGTACTTC. It specifies CASTYGQGVYEQYF.